Listed here are 20 T cell receptor beta chains from one sample, sequenced in a study of a mutant IDH1 vaccine in newly diagnosed glioma. Noted time point: baseline, week 1 (first vaccination visit). Noted treatment: pre-vaccination baseline after standard-of-care therapy. Clones were read by immunoSEQ multiplex PCR, and TCRdb kept only the in-frame ones, dropping some. In the table there are 15,000 or so clones, 80% to 90% of which are singletons. The sample in question was PBMCs, obtained from a glioma patient treated with radiotherapy, temozolomide or both. The receptors were sampled from a middle-aged woman with glioma. Some clones in this sample may be carry-over from other donors' samples.

In its sample, this clone is medium-sized (0.01 to 0.1%). The chain is built from TRBV6-5 and TRBJ1-5, with 7 bases fitting TRBD1. V gave up 6 bases and J gave up 3 bases; unmatched junction bases: 2. CDR1 and CDR2 from the germline V gene are MNHEY and SVGAGI. This CDR3 is built from 13 residues. The CDR3 DNA is TGTGCCAGCAGAGGACAGGACAATCAGCCCCAGCATTTT. Residues: CASRGQDNQPQHF.

The J gene is TRBJ2-3, the V gene TRBV5-8; D is ambiguous. CDR3 size: 16 residues. Germline assignment: CDR1 SGHTS and CDR2 YDEGEE. V dropped 0 bases and J dropped 1 base, with 12 bases sitting between them. This CDR3 is CASSLAPAGGTDTQYF. The CDR3 DNA is TGTGCCAGCAGCTTGGCCCCCGCAGGCGGCACAGATACGCAGTATTTT.

The chain links TRBV13 to TRBJ1-1, with TRBD1 as a possible D gene (5 bases). V gave up 5 bases and J gave up 1 base, with 14 bases separating them. Germline loops: CDR1 PRHDT, CDR2 FYEKMQ (reference sequence). This CDR3 region has 15 residues. The CDR3 coding sequence is TGTGCCAGCAGCGCCATGGGGGTCGGGAACACTGAAGCTTTCTTT. Protein sequence: CASSAMGVGNTEAFF.

V usage is TRBV28 and J usage is TRBJ2-3; D uncertain. V was cut by 6 bases and J by 3 bases, with 10 bases left in between. This CDR3 has 13 residues. Per germline, CDR1 MDHEN and CDR2 SYDVKM. In nucleotides, the CDR3 is TGTGCCAGCAGGTACCAAGGAACAGATACGCAGTATTTT. It encodes CASRYQGTDTQYF.

The chain joins TRBV2 to TRBJ1-1; D unresolved. The CDR3 covers 14 residues. CDR1 and CDR2 (germline): SNHLY, FYNNEI. Between the trimmed V and J ends, which lost 4 bases and 0 bases, there was a span of 9 bases. The CDR3 DNA reads TGTGCCAGCAGTGTTGAGGAGATGAACACTGAAGCTTTCTTT. It specifies CASSVEEMNTEAFF. Complete variable domain (other parts from reference TRBV2 and TRBJ1-1): EPEVTQTPSHQVTQMGQEVILRCVPISNHLYFYWYRQILGQKVEFLVSFYNNEISEKSEIFDDQFSVERPDGSNFTLKIRSTKLEDSAMYFCASSVEEMNTEAFFGQGTRLTVV.

The CDR3: CASGGGGHGTDTQYF. Here the CDR3 DNA reads TGTGCTAGTGGAGGAGGGGGGCATGGCACAGATACGCAGTATTTT. The chain links TRBV12-5 to TRBJ2-3; D is possibly TRBD1 or TRBD2 (6 bases each). Trimming removed 6 bases from V and 1 base from J, with 14 bases in between. Germline V gives CDR1 LGHNT, CDR2 FRNRAP. The CDR3 is 15 amino acids.

This chain links TRBV13 with TRBJ2-7, with D hard to call. CDR1 PRHDT and CDR2 FYEKMQ come from the germline V gene (reference sequence). V shed 0 bases and J shed 4 bases, with 7 bases lying between them. There are 13 residues in the CDR3. CDR3 amino acids: CASSLGQEYEQYF. CDR3 DNA sequence: TGTGCCAGCAGCTTAGGCCAAGAATACGAGCAGTACTTC. Filled out from reference TRBV13 and TRBJ2-7, the complete variable domain reads AAGVIQSPRHLIKEKRETATLKCYPIPRHDTVYWYQQGPGQDPQFLISFYEKMQSDKGSIPDRFSAQQFSDYHSELNMSSLELGDSALYFCASSLGQEYEQYFGPGTRLTVT.

The chain joins TRBV2 to TRBJ2-7, with D possibly TRBD1 on 6 matching bases. V was cut by 7 bases and J by 6 bases, with 19 bases left in between. The germline V gene has CDR1 SNHLY and CDR2 FYNNEI. The length of the CDR3 is 14 residues. Written as DNA, the CDR3 is TGTGCCAGCACACTCTGGACAGCGCAAAGCGAGCAGTACTTC. The encoded protein is CASTLWTAQSEQYF.

The table lists this clone with a count of one. The chain joins TRBV5-1 to TRBJ1-1, with D unresolved. V was pared by 2 bases and J by 1 base, with 9 bases between. This CDR3 is built from 14 residues. CDR1 is SGHRS and CDR2 is YFSETQ in the germline V gene. For the CDR3, the DNA is TGCGCCAGCAGCTTTACCCCCCGGAACACTGAAGCTTTCTTT. Amino acids: CASSFTPRNTEAFF.

The chain links TRBV27 to TRBJ2-1; either TRBD1 or TRBD2 may fit D (5 bases each). Germline V gene data show CDR1 as MNHEY and CDR2 as SMNVEV (reference sequence). The CDR3 length is 15 residues. Trimming left V 0 bases short and J 8 bases short, with 14 bases between. DNA of the CDR3: TGTGCCAGCAGTTTATCGGGGGTGAGGATAGATGAGCAGTTCTTC. Encoded protein: CASSLSGVRIDEQFF.

The V gene is TRBV5-3, the J gene TRBJ2-1; 11 bases match TRBD2. TRBV5-3 carries the ORF label, with uncertain function. This CDR3 is 16 amino acids long. The ends lost 0 bases at V and 6 bases at J; junction bases unmatched: 5. The CDR3 is CARSLDLLAGGNEQFF. The CDR3 DNA sequence: TGTGCCAGAAGCTTGGATCTCCTAGCGGGGGGCAATGAGCAGTTCTTC.

This clone occurred once. J is TRBJ1-3 and V is TRBV29-1, with D possibly being TRBD1 (5 bases). Germline V gene sequence: CDR1 SQVTM, CDR2 ANQGSEA. This CDR3 contains 14 residues. The V end was cut by 3 bases, the J end by 2 bases, with 11 bases between. The CDR3 sequence: CSVDMGVTGNTIYF. The CDR3 DNA follows: TGCAGCGTTGATATGGGGGTTACTGGAAACACCATATATTTT.

This rearrangement joins TRBV30 to TRBJ1-2, with D hard to call. Trimming left V 4 bases short and J 1 base short, with 7 bases between. This CDR3 contains 12 residues. In germline, CDR1 is GTSNPN, CDR2 SVGIG (reference sequence). The CDR3, as DNA: TGTGCCTGGACAGGAGGTAACTATGGCTACACCTTC. Its protein is CAWTGGNYGYTF. The full variable domain, in which reference TRBV30 and TRBJ1-2 provide the parts outside the CDR3, is SQTIHQWPATLVQPVGSPLSLECTVEGTSNPNLYWYRQAAGRGLQLLFYSVGIGQISSEVPQNLSASRPQDRQFILSSKKLLLSDSGFYLCAWTGGNYGYTFGSGTRLTVV.

Here the CDR3 reads CASIGPGADTQYF. The CDR3 nucleotides read TGCGCCAGCATTGGGCCAGGAGCAGATACGCAGTATTTT. The J gene is TRBJ2-3, the V gene TRBV5-1, with D unresolved. Germline CDR1 and CDR2: SGHRS and YFSETQ. The germline V and J ends were trimmed by 6 bases and 4 bases, with 12 bases remaining between them. The CDR3 has 13 amino acids.

The chain carries TRBV2 and TRBJ1-4, with 9 bases identical to TRBD1. Germline V lookup: CDR1 SNHLY, CDR2 FYNNEI. This CDR3 is 15 amino acids long. The junction had 12 bases not matched to a gene; V was cut back by 8 bases and J by 8 bases. The CDR3 reads CASGRGTGQGEKLFF. The DNA of the CDR3 is TGTGCCAGCGGACGCGGGACAGGGCAGGGCGAAAAACTGTTTTTT.

This clone showed up just a few times. V gene TRBV30 combines with J gene TRBJ1-1, with D unclear. V was clipped by 3 bases and J by 6 bases, with 14 bases between them. Looked up from germline, CDR1 is GTSNPN and CDR2 is SVGIG (reference sequence). This CDR3 comprises 13 residues. Here the CDR3 reads CAWRPRMRAEAFF. The CDR3 bases are TGTGCCTGGAGGCCCCGGATGAGGGCTGAAGCTTTCTTT.

V and J are TRBV10-2 and TRBJ1-2, with 11 bases identical to TRBD1. Losses at the gene ends were 7 bases for V and 4 bases for J; bases not matched to a gene: 5. CDR1 WSHSY and CDR2 SAAADI come from the germline V gene. The CDR3 sequence is 14 residues long. The CDR3 region is CASKDGTGGYGYTF. Here the CDR3 DNA reads TGCGCCAGCAAGGATGGGACAGGGGGCTATGGCTACACCTTC.

The gene calls are TRBV5-5 and TRBJ2-1, with a tentative D call TRBD2 (6 bases). Looked up from germline, CDR1 is SGHKS and CDR2 is YYEKEE (reference sequence). This CDR3 spans 14 amino acids. V was clipped by 4 bases and J by 8 bases, with 16 bases between them. Here the CDR3 DNA reads TGTGCCAGCAGCACGACTAGGATCGGAGATGAGCAGTTCTTC. Translation: CASSTTRIGDEQFF.

This clone has only a few counts. CDR3: CATMDRGRTDTQYF. The CDR3, as DNA: TGTGCCACCATGGACAGGGGGCGGACAGATACGCAGTATTTT. The V call is TRBV6-1, the J call TRBJ2-3, with TRBD1 matching 11 bases. CDR1 and CDR2 from the germline V gene are MNHNS and SASEGT. CDR3 length: 14 residues. The V segment lost 10 bases and the J segment 3 bases; nucleotides outside the gene matches: 6.

The rearrangement joins TRBV5-8 to TRBJ2-5; 9 bases fit TRBD1. The junction had 2 bases not matched to a gene; V was cut back by 3 bases and J by 5 bases. The CDR3 length is 13 residues. Per germline, CDR1 SGHTS and CDR2 YDEGEE. This CDR3 is CASSSGTGETQYF. In DNA form, the CDR3 reads TGTGCCAGCAGCTCCGGGACAGGGGAGACCCAGTACTTC.